A single T cell receptor beta chain is shown here with its context. One end of the junction fails to match germline, which may point to a read error. The data were obtained in a study of blood T cell repertoires in COVID-19. Study background: Donors in the United States, Italy and Spain gave samples during acute or convalescent COVID-19. T cells, B-cell-depleted T cells, or PBMCs supplied cDNA or gDNA.

This CDR3 spans 15 amino acids. CDR1 is SGHRS, CDR2 YFSETQ, per germline. Authors' data handling: Amplification with reference gene primers provided the estimates of nucleated cell counts. Measured with immunoSEQ multiplex PCR; TCRdb has only the in-frame clones, and not every one. V and J calls and clone size come straight from that table; D and trimming were deduced from the DNA. The sample consists of some 240,000 clones, about 80% of them appearing once. Sequencing was performed on peripheral blood. The rearrangement joins TRBV5-1 to TRBJ1-2; 10 bases line up with TRBD1. The sequence came from a woman aged 80 or over with acute or convalescent COVID-19. DNA of the CDR3: TGCGCCAGCAGCCCCCCGGGACAGGGGAACTCTGGCTACACCTTC. This gives the protein CASSPPGQGNSGYTF.